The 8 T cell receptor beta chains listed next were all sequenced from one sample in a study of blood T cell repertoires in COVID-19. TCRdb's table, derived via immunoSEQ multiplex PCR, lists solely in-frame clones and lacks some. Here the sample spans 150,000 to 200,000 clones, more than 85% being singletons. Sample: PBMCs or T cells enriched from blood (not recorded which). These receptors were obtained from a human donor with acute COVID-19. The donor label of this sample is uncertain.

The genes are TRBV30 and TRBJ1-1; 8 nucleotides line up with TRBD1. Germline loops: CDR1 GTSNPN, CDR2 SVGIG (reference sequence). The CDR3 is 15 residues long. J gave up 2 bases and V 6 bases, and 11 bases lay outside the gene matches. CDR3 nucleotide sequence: TGTGCCTGCCGGGACAGGAAAACTCTTAACACTGAAGCTTTCTTT. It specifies CACRDRKTLNTEAFF. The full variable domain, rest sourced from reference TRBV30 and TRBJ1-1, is SQTIHQWPATLVQPVGSPLSLECTVEGTSNPNLYWYRQAAGRGLQLLFYSVGIGQISSEVPQNLSASRPQDRQFILSSKKLLLSDSGFYLCACRDRKTLNTEAFFGQGTRLTVV.

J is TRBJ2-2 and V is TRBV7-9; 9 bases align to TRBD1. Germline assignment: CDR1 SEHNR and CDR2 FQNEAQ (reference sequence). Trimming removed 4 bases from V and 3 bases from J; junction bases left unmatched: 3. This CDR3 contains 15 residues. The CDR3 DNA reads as TGTGCCAGCAGCTACCGGGACAGGGACACCGGGGAGCTGTTTTTT. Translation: CASSYRDRDTGELFF.

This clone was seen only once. CDR3 in amino acids: CASSATVSVNYGYTF. CDR3 in DNA: TGTGCCAGCAGCGCGACAGTTTCCGTCAACTATGGCTACACCTTC. The genes are TRBV7-2 and TRBJ1-2; a weak D match, TRBD1 (5 bases). The CDR3 consists of 15 residues. Trimming removed 5 bases at V and 2 bases at J, with 15 bases between. Germline V gene lookup returns CDR1 SGHTA and CDR2 FQGNSA.

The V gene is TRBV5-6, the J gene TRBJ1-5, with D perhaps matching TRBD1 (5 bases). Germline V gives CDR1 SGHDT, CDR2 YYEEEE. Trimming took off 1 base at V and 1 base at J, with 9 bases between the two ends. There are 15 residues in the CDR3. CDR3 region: CASSLKGASNQPQHF. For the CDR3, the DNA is TGTGCCAGCAGCTTGAAAGGGGCGAGCAATCAGCCCCAGCATTTT.

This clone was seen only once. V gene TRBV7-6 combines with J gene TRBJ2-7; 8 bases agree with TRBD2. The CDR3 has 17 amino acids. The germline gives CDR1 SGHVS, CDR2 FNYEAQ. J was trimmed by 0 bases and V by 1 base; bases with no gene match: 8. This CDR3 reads CASSLVPASGPSYEQYF. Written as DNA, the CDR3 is TGTGCCAGCAGCTTAGTACCGGCTAGCGGGCCCTCCTACGAGCAGTACTTC.

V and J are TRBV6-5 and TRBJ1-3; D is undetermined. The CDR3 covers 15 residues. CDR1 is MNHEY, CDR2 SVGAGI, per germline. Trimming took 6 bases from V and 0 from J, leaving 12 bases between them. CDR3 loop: CASSAHSGSGNTIYF. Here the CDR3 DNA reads TGTGCCAGCAGCGCTCACTCAGGCTCTGGAAACACCATATATTTT.

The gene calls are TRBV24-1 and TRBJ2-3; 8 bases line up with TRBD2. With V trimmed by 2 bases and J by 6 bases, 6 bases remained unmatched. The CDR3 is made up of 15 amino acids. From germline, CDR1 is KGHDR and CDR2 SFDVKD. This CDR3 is CATSDSGGAVDTQYF. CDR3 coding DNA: TGTGCCACCAGTGATTCGGGGGGGGCCGTGGATACGCAGTATTTT.

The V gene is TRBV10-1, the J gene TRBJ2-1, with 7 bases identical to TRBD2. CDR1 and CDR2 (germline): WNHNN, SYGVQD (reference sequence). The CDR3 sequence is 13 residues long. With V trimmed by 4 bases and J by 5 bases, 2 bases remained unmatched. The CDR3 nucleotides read TGCGCCAGCAGTGGGCTAGCGGACAATGAGCAGTTCTTC. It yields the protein CASSGLADNEQFF.